The 16 T cell receptor beta chains below all came from one sample that was sequenced in a study of beta chain features in type 1 diabetes. Since all of the isolated RNA was reverse transcribed, expressed TCRB transcripts were what got sequenced. Profiling relied on immunoSEQ multiplex PCR, and the TCRdb table lists in-frame clones only, not all of them. The sample has about 350,000 clones; less than 20% are singletons. Sequencing was carried out using naive CD4+ T cells from blood. These TCRs come from a young woman in good health.

The V and J genes are TRBV5-4 and TRBJ2-1; the D is unclear. Looked up from germline, CDR1 is SGHNT and CDR2 is YYREEE (reference sequence). The V gene lost 0 bases and the J gene lost 10 bases, with 8 bases spanning the gap. This CDR3 has 12 amino acids. CDR3 DNA: TGTGCCAGCAGCTTGGATGTCGGGGAGCAGTTCTTC. This gives the protein CASSLDVGEQFF.

This clone showed up just a few times. The V gene is TRBV9, the J gene TRBJ1-2; 10 bases are shared with TRBD1. This CDR3 spans 15 amino acids. The V gene's germline CDR1 is SGDLS and CDR2 YYNGEE. The V and J ends lost 2 bases and 4 bases, in that order; junction bases with no gene match: 5. CDR3 sequence (DNA): TGTGCCAGCAGCGTTGACCGGGACAGGGGCTATGGCTACACCTTC. Translation: CASSVDRDRGYGYTF.

This chain links TRBV4-3 with TRBJ1-5; D uncertain. Germline V lookup: CDR1 LGHNA, CDR2 YSLEER. The CDR3 runs to 14 residues. The ends were cut back, 0 bases at V and 4 bases at J, with 7 bases in the middle. CDR3 amino acids: CASSQDKRNQPQHF. Here the CDR3 DNA reads TGCGCCAGCAGCCAAGATAAGAGGAATCAGCCCCAGCATTTT.

This clone was observed a handful of times. The J gene is TRBJ1-2, the V gene TRBV2; TRBD1 matches 7 bases. Trimming cost V 2 bases and J 11 bases; bases outside gene matches: 5. The CDR3 is made up of 12 amino acids. CDR1 is SNHLY and CDR2 is FYNNEI in the germline V gene. This chain's CDR3 is CASSEWDRRYTF. The CDR3 nucleotides are TGTGCCAGCAGTGAATGGGACAGAAGGTACACCTTC.

The J gene is TRBJ1-2, the V gene TRBV10-2; weak D call: TRBD1 (6 bases). Trimming pared 3 bases from V and 4 bases from J, leaving 9 bases between. The CDR3 covers 13 residues. Germline-derived CDR1 and CDR2 are WSHSY and SAAADI. The CDR3 DNA sequence: TGCGCCAGCAGTGACCAAGGGGGCTATGGCTACACCTTC. Translating gives CASSDQGGYGYTF.

The chain has TRBV9 and TRBJ2-7; TRBD2 agrees at 7 bases. The CDR3 extends over 14 amino acids. V dropped 4 bases and J dropped 3; count of bases not matched to a gene: 7. Germline V gene data show CDR1 as SGDLS and CDR2 as YYNGEE. The CDR3 nucleotides read TGTGCCAGCAGCTCTGCGGGACTAAGCTACGAGCAGTACTTC. Translated, it gives CASSSAGLSYEQYF.

The rearrangement uses TRBV11-3 and TRBJ2-1, with 8 bases lining up with TRBD2. The CDR3 contains 15 residues. The junction had 7 bases not matched to a gene; V was cut back by 4 bases and J by 5 bases. The germline V gene has CDR1 SGHNT and CDR2 YENEEA. The CDR3 reads CASSSGTRWDNEQFF. CDR3 nucleotide sequence: TGTGCCAGCAGCTCGGGGACTAGATGGGACAATGAGCAGTTCTTC.

The rearrangement links TRBV7-6 to TRBJ2-7; 7 bases are shared with TRBD2. V lost 0 bases, J lost 0 bases, and 5 bases stayed unmatched. Germline-derived CDR1 and CDR2 are SGHVS and FNYEAQ. CDR3 length equals 16 residues. For the CDR3, the DNA is TGTGCCAGCAGCTTAGCTAGCGGGCAAAGCTCCTACGAGCAGTACTTC. It encodes CASSLASGQSSYEQYF.

This clone was counted a few times. The chain couples TRBV5-4 to TRBJ2-7; 7 nucleotides align to TRBD2. V was pared by 4 bases and J by 2 bases, with 3 bases of the junction left unmatched. CDR3 size: 13 residues. CDR1 SGHNT and CDR2 YYREEE come from the germline V gene (reference sequence). The CDR3 protein is CASSPAGAYEQYF. DNA for the CDR3: TGTGCCAGCAGCCCCGCGGGGGCCTACGAGCAGTACTTC.

There are a few counts of this clone. The genes are TRBV4-1 and TRBJ2-5, with 7 bases aligning to TRBD2. CDR3 length: 14 amino acids. Losses at the gene ends were 2 bases for V and 4 bases for J; bases not matched to a gene: 4. CDR1 and CDR2 from the germline V gene are MGHRA and YSYEKL. The CDR3 loop is CASSQPGLGETQYF. As DNA, the CDR3 is TGCGCCAGCAGCCAACCCGGACTAGGAGAGACCCAGTACTTC.

This chain joins TRBV7-2 and TRBJ1-1, with a tentative D call TRBD1 (6 bases). V lost 5 bases and J 2 bases, leaving 12 bases between the germline ends. This CDR3 contains 14 residues. Germline V CDR1 and CDR2: SGHTA, FQGNSA. The DNA of the CDR3 is TGTGCCAGCAGCACCCGACAGGCCAACACTGAAGCTTTCTTT. Protein product: CASSTRQANTEAFF.

This clone occurred a few times. The chain has TRBV18 and TRBJ1-1, with 8 bases that match TRBD1. CDR1 and CDR2 (germline): KGHSH, LQKENI. The CDR3 runs 16 residues. Trimming removed 1 base from V and 5 bases from J; junction bases left unmatched: 9. This CDR3 reads CASSPLPGTGGTEAFF. The CDR3 nucleotides read TGTGCCAGCTCACCACTACCGGGGACAGGAGGAACTGAAGCTTTCTTT.

The V and J genes are TRBV7-6 and TRBJ2-3, with 10 bases lining up with TRBD2. J lost 2 bases, V lost 5 bases, and 7 bases had no gene match. CDR3 length: 16 residues. Germline lookup yields CDR1 SGHVS and CDR2 FNYEAQ. The CDR3 bases are TGTGCCAGCAGCCTTATAGCGGGAGGCCCCACAGATACGCAGTATTTT. It encodes CASSLIAGGPTDTQYF.

Only a few counts were recorded for this clone. The CDR3 protein is CASSFERAAYEQYF. The CDR3 nucleotides are TGTGCCAGCAGCTTTGAGCGGGCCGCCTACGAGCAGTACTTC. The rearrangement uses TRBV7-2 and TRBJ2-7; weak D call: TRBD2 (6 bases). The germline CDR1 and CDR2 sequences are SGHTA and FQGNSA. The germline V and J ends were trimmed by 3 bases and 2 bases, with 11 bases remaining between them. The CDR3 has 14 amino acids.

This clone has a handful of counts. The V and J genes are TRBV15 and TRBJ2-3; TRBD2 is a possible D gene (6 bases). Trimming removed 1 base at V and 5 bases at J, with 13 bases between. Germline values: CDR1 LNHNV, CDR2 YYDKDF (reference sequence). The CDR3 totals 15 residues. CDR3 coding DNA: TGTGCCACCAGCAGAGGTGGACTATCTCGAGATACGCAGTATTTT. Translated, it gives CATSRGGLSRDTQYF.

Only a few counts were recorded for this clone. The gene calls are TRBV6-6 and TRBJ1-1; D gene uncertain. Germline assignment: CDR1 MNHNY and CDR2 SVGAGI (reference sequence). The CDR3 has 14 amino acids. V was trimmed by 4 bases and J by 0 bases, leaving 9 bases between them. CDR3 nucleotide sequence: TGTGCCAGCAGTTCATGGGCCCTGAACACTGAAGCTTTCTTT. Amino acid sequence: CASSSWALNTEAFF.